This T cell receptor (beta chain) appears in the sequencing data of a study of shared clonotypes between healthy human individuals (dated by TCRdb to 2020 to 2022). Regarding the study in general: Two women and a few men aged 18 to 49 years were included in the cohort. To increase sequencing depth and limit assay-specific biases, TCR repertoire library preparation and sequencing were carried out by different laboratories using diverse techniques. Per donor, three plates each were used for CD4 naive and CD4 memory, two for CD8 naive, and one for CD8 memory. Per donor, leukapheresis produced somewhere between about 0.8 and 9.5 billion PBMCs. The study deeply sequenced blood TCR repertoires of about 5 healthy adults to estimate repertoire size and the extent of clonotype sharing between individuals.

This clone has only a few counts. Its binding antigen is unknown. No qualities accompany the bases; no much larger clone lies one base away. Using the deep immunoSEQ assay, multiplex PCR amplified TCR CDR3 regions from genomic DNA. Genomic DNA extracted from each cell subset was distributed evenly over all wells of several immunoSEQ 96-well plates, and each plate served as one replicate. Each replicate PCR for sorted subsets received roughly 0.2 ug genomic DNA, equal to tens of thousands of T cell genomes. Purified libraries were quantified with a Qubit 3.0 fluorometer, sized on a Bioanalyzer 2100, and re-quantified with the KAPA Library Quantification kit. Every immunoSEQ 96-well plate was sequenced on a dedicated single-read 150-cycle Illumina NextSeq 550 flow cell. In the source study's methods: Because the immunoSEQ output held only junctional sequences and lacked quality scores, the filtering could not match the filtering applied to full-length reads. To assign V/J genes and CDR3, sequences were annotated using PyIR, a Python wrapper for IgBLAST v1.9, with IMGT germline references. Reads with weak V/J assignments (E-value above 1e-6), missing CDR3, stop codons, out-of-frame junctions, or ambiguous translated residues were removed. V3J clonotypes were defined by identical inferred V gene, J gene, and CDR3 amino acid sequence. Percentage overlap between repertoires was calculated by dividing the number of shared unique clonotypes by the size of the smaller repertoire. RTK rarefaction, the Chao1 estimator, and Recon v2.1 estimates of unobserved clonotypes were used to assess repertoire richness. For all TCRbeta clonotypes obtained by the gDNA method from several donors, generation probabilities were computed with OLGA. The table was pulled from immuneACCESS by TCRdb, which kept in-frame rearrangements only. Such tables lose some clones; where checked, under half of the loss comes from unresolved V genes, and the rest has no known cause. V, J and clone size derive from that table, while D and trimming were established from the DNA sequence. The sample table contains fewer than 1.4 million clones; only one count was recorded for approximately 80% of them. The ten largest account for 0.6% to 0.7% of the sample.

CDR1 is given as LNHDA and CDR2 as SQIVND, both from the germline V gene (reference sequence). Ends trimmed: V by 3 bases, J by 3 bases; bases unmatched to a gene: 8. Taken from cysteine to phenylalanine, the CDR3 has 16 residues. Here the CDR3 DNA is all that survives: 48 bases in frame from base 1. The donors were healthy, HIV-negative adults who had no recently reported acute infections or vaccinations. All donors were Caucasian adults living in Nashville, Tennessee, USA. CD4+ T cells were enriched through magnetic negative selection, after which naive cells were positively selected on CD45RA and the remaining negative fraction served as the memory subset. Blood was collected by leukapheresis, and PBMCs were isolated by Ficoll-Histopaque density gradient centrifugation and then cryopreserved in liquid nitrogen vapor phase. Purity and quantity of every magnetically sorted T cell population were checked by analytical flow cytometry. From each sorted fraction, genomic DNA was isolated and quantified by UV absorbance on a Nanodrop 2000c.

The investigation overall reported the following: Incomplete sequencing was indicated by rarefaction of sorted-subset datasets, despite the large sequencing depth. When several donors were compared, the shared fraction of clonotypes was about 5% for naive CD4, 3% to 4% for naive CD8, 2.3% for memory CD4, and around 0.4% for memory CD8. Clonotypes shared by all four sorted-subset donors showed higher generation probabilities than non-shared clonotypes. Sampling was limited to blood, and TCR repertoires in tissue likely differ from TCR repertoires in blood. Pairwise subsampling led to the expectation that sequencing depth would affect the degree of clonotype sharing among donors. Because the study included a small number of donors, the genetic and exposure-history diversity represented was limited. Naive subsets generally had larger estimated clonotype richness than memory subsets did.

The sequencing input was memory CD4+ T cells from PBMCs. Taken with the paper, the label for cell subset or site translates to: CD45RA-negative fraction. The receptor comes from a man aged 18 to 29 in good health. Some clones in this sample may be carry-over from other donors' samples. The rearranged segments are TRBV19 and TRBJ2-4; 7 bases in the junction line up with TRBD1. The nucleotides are TGTGCCAGTAGTATTTATCAGGGGGAAGTCAAAAACATTCAGTACTTC. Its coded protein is CASSIYQGEVKNIQYF.